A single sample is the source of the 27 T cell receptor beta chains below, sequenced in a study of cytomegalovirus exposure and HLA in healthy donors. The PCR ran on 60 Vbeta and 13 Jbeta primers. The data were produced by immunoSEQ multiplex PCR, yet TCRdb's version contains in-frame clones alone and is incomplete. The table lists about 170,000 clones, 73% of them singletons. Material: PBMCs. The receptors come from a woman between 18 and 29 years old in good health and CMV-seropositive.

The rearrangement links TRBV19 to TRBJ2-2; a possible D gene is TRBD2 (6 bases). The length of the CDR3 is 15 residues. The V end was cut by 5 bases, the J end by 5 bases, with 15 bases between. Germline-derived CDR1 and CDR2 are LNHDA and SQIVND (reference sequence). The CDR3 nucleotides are TGTGCCAGTAGTGCCTGGGGGGTTTTTACCGGGGAGCTGTTTTTT. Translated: CASSAWGVFTGELFF.

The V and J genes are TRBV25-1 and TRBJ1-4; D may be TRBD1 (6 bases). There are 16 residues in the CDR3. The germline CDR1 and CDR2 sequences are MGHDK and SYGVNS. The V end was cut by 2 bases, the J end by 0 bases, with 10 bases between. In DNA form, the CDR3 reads TGTGCCAGCAGTGAAGGGACACAAGCAACTAATGAAAAACTGTTTTTT. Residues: CASSEGTQATNEKLFF.

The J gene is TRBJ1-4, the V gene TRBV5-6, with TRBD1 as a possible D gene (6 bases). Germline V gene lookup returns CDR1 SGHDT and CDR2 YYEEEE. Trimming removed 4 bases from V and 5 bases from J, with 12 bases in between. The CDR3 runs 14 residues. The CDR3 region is CASSIRTVNEKLFF. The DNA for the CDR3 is TGTGCCAGCAGCATTCGGACAGTGAATGAAAAACTGTTTTTT.

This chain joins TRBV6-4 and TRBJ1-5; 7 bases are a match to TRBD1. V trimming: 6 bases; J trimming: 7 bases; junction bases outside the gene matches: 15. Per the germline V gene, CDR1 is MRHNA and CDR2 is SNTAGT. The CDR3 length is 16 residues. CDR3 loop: CASSPGQASGKQPQHF. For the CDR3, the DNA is TGTGCCAGCAGCCCTGGACAGGCAAGCGGTAAGCAGCCCCAGCATTTT.

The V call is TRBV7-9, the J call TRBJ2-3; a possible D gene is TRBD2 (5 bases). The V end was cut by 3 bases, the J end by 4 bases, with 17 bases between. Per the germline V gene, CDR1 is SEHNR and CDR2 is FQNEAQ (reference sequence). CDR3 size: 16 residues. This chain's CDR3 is CASSFFGEMGPDTQYF. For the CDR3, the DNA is TGTGCCAGCAGCTTTTTCGGGGAAATGGGTCCAGATACGCAGTATTTT.

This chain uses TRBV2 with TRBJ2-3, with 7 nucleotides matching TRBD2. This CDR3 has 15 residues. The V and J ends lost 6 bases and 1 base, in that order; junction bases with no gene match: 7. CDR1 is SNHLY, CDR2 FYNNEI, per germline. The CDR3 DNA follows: TGTGCCAGCAGCAAAGGGGCGGGGGGCACAGATACGCAGTATTTT. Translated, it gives CASSKGAGGTDTQYF.

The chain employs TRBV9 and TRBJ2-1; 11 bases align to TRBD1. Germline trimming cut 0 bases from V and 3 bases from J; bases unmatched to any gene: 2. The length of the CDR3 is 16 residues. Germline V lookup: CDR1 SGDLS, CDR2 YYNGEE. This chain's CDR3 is CASSVVGTGGYNEQFF. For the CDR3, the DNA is TGTGCCAGCAGCGTAGTTGGGACAGGGGGCTACAATGAGCAGTTCTTC. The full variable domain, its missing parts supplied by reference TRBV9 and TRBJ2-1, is DSGVTQTPKHLITATGQRVTLRCSPRSGDLSVYWYQQSLDQGLQFLIQYYNGEERAKGNILERFSAQQFPDLHSELNLSSLELGDSALYFCASSVVGTGGYNEQFFGPGTRLTVL.

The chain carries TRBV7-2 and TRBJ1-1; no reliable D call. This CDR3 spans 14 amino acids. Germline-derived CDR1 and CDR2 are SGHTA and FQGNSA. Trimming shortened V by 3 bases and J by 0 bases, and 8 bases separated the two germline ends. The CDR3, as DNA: TGTGCCAGCAGCTTGAAGTACATGAACACTGAAGCTTTCTTT. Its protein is CASSLKYMNTEAFF.

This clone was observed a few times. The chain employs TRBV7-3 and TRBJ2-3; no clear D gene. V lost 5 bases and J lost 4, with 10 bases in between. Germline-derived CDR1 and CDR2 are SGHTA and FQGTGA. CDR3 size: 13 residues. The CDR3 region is CASSLFSADTQYF. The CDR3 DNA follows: TGTGCCAGCAGCCTTTTTAGTGCAGATACGCAGTATTTT.

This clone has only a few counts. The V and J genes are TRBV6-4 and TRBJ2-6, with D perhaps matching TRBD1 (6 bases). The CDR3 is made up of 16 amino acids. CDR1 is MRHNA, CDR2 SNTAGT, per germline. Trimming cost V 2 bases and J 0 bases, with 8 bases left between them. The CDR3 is CASSDGTSSGANVLTF. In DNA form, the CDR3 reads TGTGCCAGCAGTGACGGGACAAGCTCTGGGGCCAACGTCCTGACTTTC.

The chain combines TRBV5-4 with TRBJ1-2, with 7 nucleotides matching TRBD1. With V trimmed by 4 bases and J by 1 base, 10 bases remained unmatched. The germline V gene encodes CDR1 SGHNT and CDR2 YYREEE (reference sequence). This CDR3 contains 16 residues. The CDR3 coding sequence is TGTGCCAGCAGCGCCCTGACAGGGAAGGATAACTATGGCTACACCTTC. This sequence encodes CASSALTGKDNYGYTF.

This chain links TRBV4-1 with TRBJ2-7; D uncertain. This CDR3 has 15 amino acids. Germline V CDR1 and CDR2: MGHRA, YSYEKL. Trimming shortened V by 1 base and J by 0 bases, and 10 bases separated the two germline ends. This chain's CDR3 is CASSQAVQSSYEQYF. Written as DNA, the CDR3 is TGCGCCAGCAGCCAAGCCGTACAGAGCTCCTACGAGCAGTACTTC.

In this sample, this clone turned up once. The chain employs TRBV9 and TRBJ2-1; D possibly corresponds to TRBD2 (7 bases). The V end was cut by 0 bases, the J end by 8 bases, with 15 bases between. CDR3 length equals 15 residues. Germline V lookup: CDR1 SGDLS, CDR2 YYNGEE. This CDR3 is CASSVEPGGGYEQFF. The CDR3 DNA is TGTGCCAGCAGCGTAGAACCGGGCGGGGGCTATGAGCAGTTCTTC.

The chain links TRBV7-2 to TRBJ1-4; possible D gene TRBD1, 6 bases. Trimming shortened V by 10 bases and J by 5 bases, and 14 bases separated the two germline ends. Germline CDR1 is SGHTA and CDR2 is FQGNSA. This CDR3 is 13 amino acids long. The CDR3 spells CATSGQGNEKLFF. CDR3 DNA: TGTGCCACCTCCGGGCAGGGGAATGAAAAACTGTTTTTT.

CDR3 region: CASSAWRGTEAFF. For the CDR3, the DNA is TGTGCCAGCAGCGCATGGCGGGGGACTGAAGCTTTCTTT. This chain joins TRBV16 and TRBJ1-1; perhaps TRBD1 as D (5 bases). Germline V gene lookup returns CDR1 KGHSY and CDR2 FQNENV. This CDR3 spans 13 amino acids. The V end was cut by 5 bases, the J end by 5 bases, with 12 bases between.

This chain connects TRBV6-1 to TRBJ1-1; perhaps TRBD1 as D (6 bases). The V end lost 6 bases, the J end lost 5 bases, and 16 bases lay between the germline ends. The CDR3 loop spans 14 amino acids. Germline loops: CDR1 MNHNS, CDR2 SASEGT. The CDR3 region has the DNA TGTGCCAGCAGCAGTTCAGGGGTAGTTACTGAAGCTTTCTTT. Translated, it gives CASSSSGVVTEAFF.

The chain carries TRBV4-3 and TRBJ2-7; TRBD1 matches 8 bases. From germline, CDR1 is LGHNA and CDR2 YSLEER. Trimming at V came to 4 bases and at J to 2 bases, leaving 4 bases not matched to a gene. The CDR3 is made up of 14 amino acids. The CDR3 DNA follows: TGCGCCAGCAGCCCCCGGACAGGGACCTACGAGCAGTACTTC. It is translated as CASSPRTGTYEQYF.

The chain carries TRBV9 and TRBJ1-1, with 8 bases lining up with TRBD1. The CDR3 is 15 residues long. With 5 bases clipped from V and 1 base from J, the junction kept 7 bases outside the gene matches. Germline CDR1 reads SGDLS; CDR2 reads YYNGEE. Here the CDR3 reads CASRTRTGRNTEAFF. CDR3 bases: TGTGCCAGCAGAACTAGGACAGGGCGGAACACTGAAGCTTTCTTT.

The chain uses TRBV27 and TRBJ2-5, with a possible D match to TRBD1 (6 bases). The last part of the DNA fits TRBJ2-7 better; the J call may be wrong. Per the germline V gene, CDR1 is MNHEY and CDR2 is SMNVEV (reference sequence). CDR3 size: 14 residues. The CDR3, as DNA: TGTGCCAGCAGTATACAGGGAAGCTCCTACGAGCAGTACTTC. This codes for CASSIQGSSYEQYF.

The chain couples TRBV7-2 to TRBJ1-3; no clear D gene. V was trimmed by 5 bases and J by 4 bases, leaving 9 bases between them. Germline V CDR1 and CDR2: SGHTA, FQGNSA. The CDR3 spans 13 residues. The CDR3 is CASSDTRGNTIYF. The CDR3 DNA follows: TGTGCCAGCAGCGATACTAGGGGAAACACCATATATTTT. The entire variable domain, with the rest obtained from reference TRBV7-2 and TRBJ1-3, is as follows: GAGVSQSPSNKVTEKGKDVELRCDPISGHTALYWYRQSLGQGLEFLIYFQGNSAPDKSGLPSDRFSAERTGGSVSTLTIQRTQQEDSAVYLCASSDTRGNTIYFGEGSWLTVV.

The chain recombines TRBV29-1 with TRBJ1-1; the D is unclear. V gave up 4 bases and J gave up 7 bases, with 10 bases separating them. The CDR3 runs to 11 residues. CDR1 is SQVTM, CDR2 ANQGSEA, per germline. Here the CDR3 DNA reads TGCAGCGTTGCAGTTAACGTTGAAGCTTTCTTT. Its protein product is CSVAVNVEAFF. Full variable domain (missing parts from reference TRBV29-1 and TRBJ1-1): SAVISQKPSRDICQRGTSLTIQCQVDSQVTMMFWYRQQPGQSLTLIATANQGSEATYESGFVIDKFPISRPNLTFSTLTVSNMSPEDSSIYLCSVAVNVEAFFGQGTRLTVV.

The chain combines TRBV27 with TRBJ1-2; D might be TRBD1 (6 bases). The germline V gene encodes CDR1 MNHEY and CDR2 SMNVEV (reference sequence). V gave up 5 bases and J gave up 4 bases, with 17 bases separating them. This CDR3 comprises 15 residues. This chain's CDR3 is CASSPLDRPSYGYTF. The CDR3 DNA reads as TGTGCCAGCAGTCCCCTCGACAGGCCCTCCTATGGCTACACCTTC.

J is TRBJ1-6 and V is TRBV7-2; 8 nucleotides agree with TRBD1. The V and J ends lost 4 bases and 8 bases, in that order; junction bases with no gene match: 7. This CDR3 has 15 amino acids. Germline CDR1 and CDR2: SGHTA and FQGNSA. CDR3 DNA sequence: TGTGCCAGCAGCTCCTACAGGGGGAAGGATTCACCCCTCCACTTT. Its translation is CASSSYRGKDSPLHF.

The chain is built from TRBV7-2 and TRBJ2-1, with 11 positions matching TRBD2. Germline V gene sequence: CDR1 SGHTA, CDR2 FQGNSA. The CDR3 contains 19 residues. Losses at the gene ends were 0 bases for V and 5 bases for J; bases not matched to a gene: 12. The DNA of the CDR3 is TGTGCCAGCAGCTTAGCCATAGCGGGGGGGTTGGGTTATAACAATGAGCAGTTCTTC. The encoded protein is CASSLAIAGGLGYNNEQFF.

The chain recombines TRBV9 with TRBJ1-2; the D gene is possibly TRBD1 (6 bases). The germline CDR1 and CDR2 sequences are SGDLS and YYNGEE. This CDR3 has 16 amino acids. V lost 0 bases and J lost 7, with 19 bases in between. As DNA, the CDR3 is TGTGCCAGCAGCGTAGTAGAAGGACAGCGATTCTGTGGCTACACCTTC. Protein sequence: CASSVVEGQRFCGYTF.

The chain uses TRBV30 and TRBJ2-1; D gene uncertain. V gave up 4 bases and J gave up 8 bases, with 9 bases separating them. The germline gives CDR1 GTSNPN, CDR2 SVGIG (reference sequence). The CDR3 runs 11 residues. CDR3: CAWNLEDEQFF. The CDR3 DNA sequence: TGTGCCTGGAATCTAGAGGATGAGCAGTTCTTC.

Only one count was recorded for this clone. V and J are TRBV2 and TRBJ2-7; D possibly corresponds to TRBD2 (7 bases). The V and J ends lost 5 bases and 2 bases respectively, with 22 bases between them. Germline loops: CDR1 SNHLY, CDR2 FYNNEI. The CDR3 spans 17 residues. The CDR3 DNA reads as TGTGCCAGCAGTTGGACAGCACGGGGGGCGGATACCTACGAGCAGTACTTC. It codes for CASSWTARGADTYEQYF.